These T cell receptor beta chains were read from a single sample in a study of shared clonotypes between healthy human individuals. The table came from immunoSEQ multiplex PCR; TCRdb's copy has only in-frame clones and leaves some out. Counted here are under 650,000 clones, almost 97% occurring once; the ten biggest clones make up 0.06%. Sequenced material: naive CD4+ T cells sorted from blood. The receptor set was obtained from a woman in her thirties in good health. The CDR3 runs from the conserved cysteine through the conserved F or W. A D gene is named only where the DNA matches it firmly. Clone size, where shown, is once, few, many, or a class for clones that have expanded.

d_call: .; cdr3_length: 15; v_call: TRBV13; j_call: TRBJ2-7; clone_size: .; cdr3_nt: TGTGCCAGCAGCTGGAGCGCGAGTGCCCCTCTCGAGCAGTACTTC; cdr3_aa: CASSWSASAPLEQYF
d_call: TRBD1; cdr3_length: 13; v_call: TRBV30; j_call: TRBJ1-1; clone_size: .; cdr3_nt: TGTGCCTGGAGGGACAGGGTGGGCACTGAAGCTTTCTTT; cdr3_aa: CAWRDRVGTEAFF
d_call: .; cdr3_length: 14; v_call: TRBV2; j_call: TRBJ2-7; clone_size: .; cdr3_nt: TGTGCCAGCGGGGGGTCTGGACTATCCTACGAGCAGTACTTC; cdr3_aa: CASGGSGLSYEQYF
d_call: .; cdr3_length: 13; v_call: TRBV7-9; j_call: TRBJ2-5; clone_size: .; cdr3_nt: TGTGCCAGCAGCCCGGGGGAGGAAGAGACCCAGTACTTC; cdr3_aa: CASSPGEEETQYF
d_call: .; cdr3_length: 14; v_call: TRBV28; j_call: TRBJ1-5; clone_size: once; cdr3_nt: TGTGCCAGCAGTATCTACAGGGTGGATCAGCCCCAGCATTTT; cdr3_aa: CASSIYRVDQPQHF
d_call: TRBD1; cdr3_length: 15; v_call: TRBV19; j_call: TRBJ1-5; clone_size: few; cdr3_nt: TGTGCCAGTAATCAACCAGGGGGAGGCAATCAGCCCCAGCATTTT; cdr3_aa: CASNQPGGGNQPQHF
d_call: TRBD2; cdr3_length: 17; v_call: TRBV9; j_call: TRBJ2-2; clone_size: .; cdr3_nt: TGTGCCAGCAGCGGGGGACTAGCGGGAGGGCCGTTGGGGGAGCTGTTTTTT; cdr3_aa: CASSGGLAGGPLGELFF
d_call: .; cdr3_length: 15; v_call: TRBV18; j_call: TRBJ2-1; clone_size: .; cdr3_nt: TGTGCCAGCTCACCAGGGGACTCCTCCTACAATGAGCAGTTCTTC; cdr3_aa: CASSPGDSSYNEQFF
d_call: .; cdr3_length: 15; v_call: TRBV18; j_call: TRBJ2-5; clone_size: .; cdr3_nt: TGTGCCAGCTCTCATAACCAGGGTACGGGGGAGACCCAGTACTTC; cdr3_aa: CASSHNQGTGETQYF
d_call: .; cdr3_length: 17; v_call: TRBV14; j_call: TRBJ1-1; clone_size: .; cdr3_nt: TGTGCCAGCAGCCAAGATTGGGGCAGAGTGATGAACACTGAAGCTTTCTTT; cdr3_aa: CASSQDWGRVMNTEAFF
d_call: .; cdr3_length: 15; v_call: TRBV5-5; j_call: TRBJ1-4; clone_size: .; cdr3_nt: TGTGCCAGCAGCCCCTTGGCGGCAACTAATGAAAAACTGTTTTTT; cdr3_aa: CASSPLAATNEKLFF
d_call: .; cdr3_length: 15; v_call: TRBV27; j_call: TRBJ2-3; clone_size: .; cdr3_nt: TGTGCCAGCAGTTCACACGGGGTGGCGGCAGATACGCAGTATTTT; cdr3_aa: CASSSHGVAADTQYF
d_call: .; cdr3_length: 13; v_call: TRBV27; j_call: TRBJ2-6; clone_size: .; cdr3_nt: TGTGCCAGCAACCGTATTGGGGCCAACGTCCTGACTTTC; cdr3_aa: CASNRIGANVLTF
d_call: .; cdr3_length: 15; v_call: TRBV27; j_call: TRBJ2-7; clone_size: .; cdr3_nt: TGTGCCAGCAGTTCAGGGCAGGGACTCTCCTACGAGCAGTACTTC; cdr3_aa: CASSSGQGLSYEQYF
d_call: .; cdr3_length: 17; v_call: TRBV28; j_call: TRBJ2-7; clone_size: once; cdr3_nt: TGTGCCAGCACCCGAGCCCAAGGGCCTGCTAACTCCTACGAGCAGTACTTC; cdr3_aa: CASTRAQGPANSYEQYF
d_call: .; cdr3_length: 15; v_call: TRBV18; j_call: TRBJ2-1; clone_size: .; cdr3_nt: TGTGCCAGCTCACCACGGGCGACTGTGAACAATGAGCAGTTCTTC; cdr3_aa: CASSPRATVNNEQFF
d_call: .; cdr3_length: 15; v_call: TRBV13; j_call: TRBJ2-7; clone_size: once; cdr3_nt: TGTGCCAGCAGCCCGCCGGACCCTCTATCCTACGAGCAGTACTTC; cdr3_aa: CASSPPDPLSYEQYF
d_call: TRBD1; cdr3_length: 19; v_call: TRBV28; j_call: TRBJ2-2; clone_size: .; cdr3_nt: TGTGCCAGCAGTTTAAGTGGACAGGGGATCCCCATGAACACCGGGGAGCTGTTTTTT; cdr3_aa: CASSLSGQGIPMNTGELFF
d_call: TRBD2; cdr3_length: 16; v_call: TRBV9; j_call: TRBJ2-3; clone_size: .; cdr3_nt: TGTGCCAGCAGCGTAAGGGCAGAACTAGCGGGCGTGACGCAGTATTTT; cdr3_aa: CASSVRAELAGVTQYF
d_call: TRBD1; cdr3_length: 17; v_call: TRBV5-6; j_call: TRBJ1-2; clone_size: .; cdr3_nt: TGTGCCAGCAGCTTGGTAAGGACAGGGATGAAAAACTATGGCTACACCTTC; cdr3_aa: CASSLVRTGMKNYGYTF
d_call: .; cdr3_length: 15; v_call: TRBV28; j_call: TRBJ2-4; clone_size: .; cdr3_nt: TGTGCCAGCAGTTTAGTATCCTTTGCCAAAAACATTCAGTACTTC; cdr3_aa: CASSLVSFAKNIQYF
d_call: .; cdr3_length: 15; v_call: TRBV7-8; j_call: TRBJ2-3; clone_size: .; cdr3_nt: TGTGCCAGCAGCTTATCGAGGGAGACCGGAGATACGCAGTATTTT; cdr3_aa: CASSLSRETGDTQYF
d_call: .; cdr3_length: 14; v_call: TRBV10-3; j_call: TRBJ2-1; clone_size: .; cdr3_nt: TGTGCCATCAACCCGGGCGGCTCCTACAATGAGCAGTTCTTC; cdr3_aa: CAINPGGSYNEQFF
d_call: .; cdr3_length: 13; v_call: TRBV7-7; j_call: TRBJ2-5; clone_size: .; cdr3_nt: TGTGCCAGCAGCCTCGGGCACCAAGAGACCCAGTACTTC; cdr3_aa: CASSLGHQETQYF
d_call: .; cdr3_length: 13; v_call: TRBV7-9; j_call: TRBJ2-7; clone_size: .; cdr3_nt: TGTGCCGTAGAGAGTGGGGGGCGCCGCGAGCAGTACTTC; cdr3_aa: CAVESGGRREQYF
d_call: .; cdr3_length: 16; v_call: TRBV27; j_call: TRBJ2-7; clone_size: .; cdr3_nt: TGTGCCAGCAGTTTATCGTGGGGTATTGGTTCCTACGAGCAGTACTTC; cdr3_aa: CASSLSWGIGSYEQYF
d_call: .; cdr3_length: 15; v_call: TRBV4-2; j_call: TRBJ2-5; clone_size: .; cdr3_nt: TGTGCCAGCAGCCGACGAACGGGACTCCAAGAGACCCAGTACTTC; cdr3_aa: CASSRRTGLQETQYF
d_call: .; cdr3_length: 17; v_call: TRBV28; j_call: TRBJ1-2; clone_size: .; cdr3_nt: TGTGCCAGCAGCCCTAAAGAGCGGACACAGGTGGTATATGGCTACACCTTC; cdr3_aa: CASSPKERTQVVYGYTF
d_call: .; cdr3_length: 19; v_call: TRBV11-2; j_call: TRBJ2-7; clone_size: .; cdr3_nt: TGTGCCAGCAGCCCGGTATCAAAGTTGGCGGTCCCAGGGAGAAACGAGCAGTACTTC; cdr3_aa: CASSPVSKLAVPGRNEQYF
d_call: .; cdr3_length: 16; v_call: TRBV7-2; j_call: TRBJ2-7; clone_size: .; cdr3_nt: TGTGCCAGCAGCTTAGAGGGTCGTGGGGGTCTCTCCGAGCAGTACTTC; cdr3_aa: CASSLEGRGGLSEQYF
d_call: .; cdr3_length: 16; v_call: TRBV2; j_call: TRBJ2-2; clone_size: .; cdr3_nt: TGTGCCAGCAAAGGTCAGGCCCGCCTGAACACCGGGGAGCTGTTTTTT; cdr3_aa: CASKGQARLNTGELFF
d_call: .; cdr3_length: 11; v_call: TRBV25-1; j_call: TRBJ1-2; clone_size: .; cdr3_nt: TGTGCCAGCAGTGAAAACTATGGCTACACCTTC; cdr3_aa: CASSENYGYTF
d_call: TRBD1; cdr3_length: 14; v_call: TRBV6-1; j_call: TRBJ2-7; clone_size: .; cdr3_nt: TGTGCCAGCAGTGAAGTGGTGGACAGGTGGGTGCAGTACTTC; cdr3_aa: CASSEVVDRWVQYF